These 26 T cell receptor beta chains were sequenced from one sample in a study of cytomegalovirus exposure and HLA in healthy donors. The primer mix had 60 Vbeta and 13 Jbeta primers. Generated by immunoSEQ multiplex PCR, the TCRdb table keeps only in-frame clones and is missing some. The data contain 150,000 to 160,000 clones, 74% of them singletons. The sequenced sample consisted of PBMCs. Receptor source: a man younger than 40 in good health and CMV-seronegative.

The chain uses TRBV6-1 and TRBJ2-7, with D perhaps matching TRBD2 (6 bases). The V and J ends lost 1 base and 3 bases respectively, with 10 bases between them. The CDR3 totals 14 residues. CDR1 MNHNS and CDR2 SASEGT come from the germline V gene. As DNA, the CDR3 is TGTGCCAGCAGTGAAGTAAAGACTAGCTACGAGCAGTACTTC. Translated, it gives CASSEVKTSYEQYF.

The rearrangement joins TRBV27 to TRBJ1-1; 7 bases fit TRBD1. Germline values: CDR1 MNHEY, CDR2 SMNVEV (reference sequence). Trimming at V came to 6 bases and at J to 1 base, leaving 5 bases not matched to a gene. The CDR3 totals 14 residues. Here the CDR3 reads CASSAGQPNTEAFF. The DNA for the CDR3 is TGTGCCAGCAGCGCGGGACAGCCGAACACTGAAGCTTTCTTT.

The chain is built from TRBV19 and TRBJ1-1, with TRBD1 as a possible D gene (5 bases). This CDR3 contains 15 residues. Between the trimmed V and J ends, which lost 4 bases and 1 base, there was a span of 13 bases. Germline CDR1 is LNHDA and CDR2 is SQIVND (reference sequence). CDR3 region: CASSKSQGWNTEAFF. CDR3 coding DNA: TGTGCCAGTAGTAAGAGCCAGGGATGGAACACTGAAGCTTTCTTT.

CDR3: CASSLVDRGIGEQYF. The CDR3 DNA reads TGTGCCAGCAGCTTAGTGGACAGGGGAATTGGGGAGCAGTACTTC. The V call is TRBV7-9, the J call TRBJ2-7; TRBD1 matches at 9 bases. CDR1 and CDR2 (germline): SEHNR, FQNEAQ (reference sequence). V lost 1 base, J lost 7 bases, and 8 bases stayed unmatched. The length of the CDR3 is 15 residues.

This chain connects TRBV7-9 to TRBJ1-1; weak D call: TRBD1 (6 bases). This CDR3 region has 15 residues. The V and J ends lost 0 bases and 1 base respectively, with 9 bases between them. CDR1 is SEHNR and CDR2 is FQNEAQ in the germline V gene (reference sequence). This CDR3 is CASSLAGHGNTEAFF. As DNA, the CDR3 is TGTGCCAGCAGCTTAGCGGGACATGGGAACACTGAAGCTTTCTTT.

This chain joins TRBV19 and TRBJ1-6, with a weak D call TRBD1 (5 bases). Germline loops: CDR1 LNHDA, CDR2 SQIVND (reference sequence). Trimming removed 3 bases from V and 10 bases from J, with 10 bases in between. The CDR3 loop spans 13 amino acids. The CDR3 protein is CASSMTPGSPLHF. In DNA form, the CDR3 reads TGTGCCAGTAGTATGACCCCAGGGTCACCCCTCCACTTT.

The rearrangement links TRBV4-2 to TRBJ1-1; tentatively, D is TRBD1 (6 bases). V was trimmed by 1 base and J by 6 bases, leaving 12 bases between them. The germline V gene has CDR1 LGHNA and CDR2 YNFKEQ. This CDR3 region has 14 residues. CDR3 protein: CASSQAQGLAEAFF. Here the CDR3 DNA reads TGTGCCAGCAGCCAAGCACAGGGACTAGCTGAAGCTTTCTTT.

The table lists this clone with a count of one. The chain uses TRBV7-3 and TRBJ2-2, with a tentative D call TRBD1 (7 bases). V was pared by 8 bases and J by 6 bases, with 16 bases between. The CDR3 is 14 amino acids. Germline loops: CDR1 SGHTA, CDR2 FQGTGA. CDR3 nucleotide sequence: TGTGCCAGCGGTTTCCAGGGGGGACCCGGGGAGCTGTTTTTT. Protein product: CASGFQGGPGELFF.

The CDR3 coding sequence is TGTGCCAGCGCCTACCGGGACAGGGGGCTGAAGCAGTACTTC. Amino acid sequence: CASAYRDRGLKQYF. V usage is TRBV27 and J usage is TRBJ2-7; 12 nucleotides line up with TRBD1. J lost 8 bases, V lost 8 bases, and 10 bases had no gene match. This CDR3 is built from 14 residues. CDR1 is MNHEY, CDR2 SMNVEV, per germline (reference sequence).

V is TRBV20-1 and J is TRBJ2-5; D perhaps matches TRBD2 (5 bases). CDR1 and CDR2 (germline): DFQATT, SNEGSKA (reference sequence). V lost 2 bases and J lost 5, with 6 bases in between. The CDR3 loop spans 11 amino acids. The CDR3 DNA reads TGCAGTGCTAGACCGGGGGAGACCCAGTACTTC. Translated, it gives CSARPGETQYF.

This CDR3 reads CASSLGSYNEQFF. CDR3 nucleotides: TGTGCCAGCAGCTTAGGCAGTTACAATGAGCAGTTCTTC. V is TRBV7-9 and J is TRBJ2-1; D gene ambiguous. Trimming took off 1 base at V and 4 bases at J, with 5 bases between the two ends. The CDR3 loop spans 13 amino acids. The germline V gene encodes CDR1 SEHNR and CDR2 FQNEAQ (reference sequence). Drawing the rest from reference TRBV7-9 and TRBJ2-1, the complete variable domain is DTGVSQNPRHKITKRGQNVTFRCDPISEHNRLYWYRQTLGQGPEFLTYFQNEAQLEKSRLLSDRFSAERPKGSFSTLEIQRTEQGDSAMYLCASSLGSYNEQFFGPGTRLTVL.

As for this clone: An end of the junction differs from the germline gene, which may be a read error. The J gene is TRBJ2-7, the V gene TRBV7-9; D is ambiguous. The CDR3 length is 13 residues. Germline CDR1 reads SEHNR; CDR2 reads FQNEAQ (reference sequence). In nucleotides, the CDR3 is TGTTCCAGCAGCTCCAGGTTTGACTACGAGCAGTACTTC. Protein product: CSSSSRFDYEQYF.

The chain carries TRBV5-6 and TRBJ1-3, with 8 bases that match TRBD1. This CDR3 has 15 residues. V lost 5 bases and J lost 3; bases outside the gene matches: 7. Germline CDR1 and CDR2: SGHDT and YYEEEE. The CDR3 DNA reads TGTGCCAGCAGGACGACAGGGGCTGGTGGAAACACCATATATTTT. Translating gives CASRTTGAGGNTIYF.

The chain recombines TRBV19 with TRBJ2-3; 10 bases match TRBD1. The CDR3 sequence is 16 residues long. V lost 3 bases, J lost 1 base, and 4 bases stayed unmatched. CDR1 is LNHDA, CDR2 SQIVND, per germline (reference sequence). The CDR3 sequence: CASSIPGTGGTDTQYF. The DNA of the CDR3 is TGTGCCAGTAGTATTCCTGGGACAGGGGGCACAGATACGCAGTATTTT.

The chain uses TRBV13 and TRBJ2-7; 7 positions agree with TRBD1. Germline CDR1 and CDR2: PRHDT and FYEKMQ (reference sequence). The CDR3 sequence is 13 residues long. V was clipped by 7 bases and J by 3 bases; unmatched bases: 6. The CDR3 DNA follows: TGTGCCAGCACTGGGACAGAAAACTACGAGCAGTACTTC. Encoded protein: CASTGTENYEQYF.

The CDR3 sequence: CASSPDRGTGANVLTF. CDR3 sequence (DNA): TGTGCCAGCAGCCCGGACAGGGGAACTGGGGCCAACGTCCTGACTTTC. V gene TRBV5-5 combines with J gene TRBJ2-6; 9 bases are a match to TRBD1. This CDR3 has 16 residues. From germline, CDR1 is SGHKS and CDR2 YYEKEE (reference sequence). With 4 bases clipped from V and 2 bases from J, the junction kept 4 bases outside the gene matches.

The chain carries TRBV5-4 and TRBJ2-3; TRBD1 agrees at 11 bases. This CDR3 spans 17 amino acids. Per germline, CDR1 SGHNT and CDR2 YYREEE (reference sequence). The ends lost 0 bases at V and 3 bases at J; junction bases unmatched: 6. The CDR3 spells CASSLVGQGAMTDTQYF. CDR3 nucleotide sequence: TGTGCCAGCAGCTTGGTAGGACAGGGGGCAATGACAGATACGCAGTATTTT.

J is TRBJ2-7 and V is TRBV7-2, with 9 bases aligning to TRBD1. The ends lost 1 base at V and 4 bases at J; junction bases unmatched: 5. The germline V gene has CDR1 SGHTA and CDR2 FQGNSA. The CDR3 is made up of 15 amino acids. The CDR3 bases are TGTGCCAGCAGCTTAGAAGGGACAGGGACTTACGAGCAGTACTTC. Translated: CASSLEGTGTYEQYF.

The chain links TRBV10-3 to TRBJ2-7; TRBD2 matches 8 bases. V shed 9 bases and J 5 bases; nucleotides not matched to a gene: 9. The CDR3 covers 13 residues. The germline gives CDR1 ENHRY, CDR2 SYGVKD. The CDR3 spells CAIWSGGENEQYF. CDR3 sequence (DNA): TGTGCCATATGGTCCGGGGGGGAGAACGAGCAGTACTTC.

The chain links TRBV5-4 to TRBJ2-5; 7 nucleotides line up with TRBD1. CDR1 and CDR2 from the germline V gene are SGHNT and YYREEE (reference sequence). This CDR3 region has 16 residues. V lost 0 bases to trimming and J lost 5 bases; unmatched junction nucleotides: 10. CDR3 coding DNA: TGTGCCAGCAGCTTGGATGGACAGGACTTCTCCGAGACCCAGTACTTC. It translates to CASSLDGQDFSETQYF. Looking up the rest from reference TRBV5-4 and TRBJ2-5 gives the full variable domain: ETGVTQSPTHLIKTRGQQVTLRCSSQSGHNTVSWYQQALGQGPQFIFQYYREEENGRGNFPPRFSGLQFPNYSSELNVNALELDDSALYLCASSLDGQDFSETQYFGPGTRLLVL.

This clone was recorded once. The chain has TRBV28 and TRBJ2-3; 8 positions agree with TRBD1. The CDR3 extends over 15 amino acids. CDR1 and CDR2 (germline): MDHEN, SYDVKM. The V gene end was trimmed by 6 bases and the J gene end by 6 bases; junction bases not matched to a gene: 11. The CDR3 region has the DNA TGTGCCAGCAGCTTTGAGGACAGGGTTCGGGATACGCAGTATTTT. Protein product: CASSFEDRVRDTQYF.

The chain has TRBV7-2 and TRBJ1-4, with D perhaps matching TRBD1 (5 bases). Between the trimmed V and J ends, which lost 7 bases and 1 base, there was a span of 10 bases. Germline-derived CDR1 and CDR2 are SGHTA and FQGNSA. This CDR3 is built from 14 residues. This CDR3 is CASTPGGTNEKLFF. CDR3 nucleotides: TGTGCCAGCACCCCGGGGGGAACTAATGAAAAACTGTTTTTT. The variable domain in full, completed from reference TRBV7-2 and TRBJ1-4, reads GAGVSQSPSNKVTEKGKDVELRCDPISGHTALYWYRQSLGQGLEFLIYFQGNSAPDKSGLPSDRFSAERTGGSVSTLTIQRTQQEDSAVYLCASTPGGTNEKLFFGSGTQLSVL.

The chain combines TRBV10-3 with TRBJ2-2; D possibly corresponds to TRBD2 (7 bases). Trimming shortened V by 8 bases and J by 4 bases, and 11 bases separated the two germline ends. Germline-derived CDR1 and CDR2 are ENHRY and SYGVKD. The CDR3 is 13 amino acids. The CDR3 DNA reads TGTGCCATCGCGCGGGGGCTCACCGGGGAGCTGTTTTTT. Its protein product is CAIARGLTGELFF.

This chain connects TRBV5-1 to TRBJ1-1, with D unclear. Trimming removed 4 bases at V and 1 base at J, with 8 bases between. The CDR3 is 13 amino acids. CDR1 is SGHRS, CDR2 YFSETQ, per germline. The CDR3 coding sequence is TGCGCCAGCAGCACGGCAGGGAACACTGAAGCTTTCTTT. Protein sequence: CASSTAGNTEAFF.

This clone was picked up a small number of times. This chain connects TRBV7-9 to TRBJ1-1; 7 positions match TRBD1. The CDR3 has 14 amino acids. Losses at the gene ends were 3 bases for V and 1 base for J; bases not matched to a gene: 2. The germline CDR1 and CDR2 sequences are SEHNR and FQNEAQ (reference sequence). The CDR3 sequence is CASSFAGGNTEAFF. The CDR3, as DNA: TGTGCCAGCAGCTTTGCAGGGGGGAACACTGAAGCTTTCTTT. The whole variable domain, remainder taken from reference TRBV7-9 and TRBJ1-1, is DTGVSQNPRHKITKRGQNVTFRCDPISEHNRLYWYRQTLGQGPEFLTYFQNEAQLEKSRLLSDRFSAERPKGSFSTLEIQRTEQGDSAMYLCASSFAGGNTEAFFGQGTRLTVV.

This clone showed up just once. The chain recombines TRBV19 with TRBJ2-5; 8 bases map to TRBD1. V dropped 5 bases and J dropped 5; count of bases not matched to a gene: 4. CDR1 is LNHDA and CDR2 is SQIVND in the germline V gene (reference sequence). CDR3 length equals 13 residues. CDR3 loop: CASSPGQGETQYF. The CDR3 DNA reads as TGTGCCAGTAGTCCAGGACAGGGCGAGACCCAGTACTTC.